A single sample gave rise to the 13 T cell receptor beta chains below, sequenced in a study of cytomegalovirus exposure and HLA in healthy donors. PCR employed 60 Vbeta and 13 Jbeta primers. Profiling relied on immunoSEQ multiplex PCR, and the TCRdb table lists in-frame clones only, not all of them. The sample shows about 98,000 clones, roughly 70% of them seen only once. The sequencing input was PBMCs. The receptor source for this set is a man between 50 and 59 years old in good health and CMV-seronegative.

This clone has a handful of counts. This chain uses TRBV6-6 with TRBJ2-2; tentatively, D is TRBD1 (8 bases). The CDR3 contains 15 residues. CDR1 and CDR2 (germline): MNHNY, SVGAGI (reference sequence). Trimming removed 8 bases from V and 7 bases from J, with 20 bases in between. The CDR3 is CASQNRGGFSGELFF. The DNA for the CDR3 is TGTGCCAGCCAAAACAGGGGGGGGTTCAGCGGGGAGCTGTTTTTT.

This sequence joins TRBV7-2 and TRBJ2-3; TRBD1 might be the D (5 bases). There are 16 residues in the CDR3. The V end was cut by 5 bases, the J end by 6 bases, with 21 bases between. Germline lookup yields CDR1 SGHTA and CDR2 FQGNSA. The CDR3 sequence is CASSLAGAPPHDTQYF. The CDR3, as DNA: TGTGCCAGCAGCCTCGCTGGGGCCCCCCCACATGATACGCAGTATTTT.

This clone was detected once. The genes are TRBV19 and TRBJ2-7; the match to TRBD2 covers 8 bases. Germline assignment: CDR1 LNHDA and CDR2 SQIVND (reference sequence). V lost 5 bases and J lost 2; bases outside the gene matches: 2. The CDR3 covers 13 residues. The CDR3 DNA is TGTGCCAGTAGTGCGGGAGGCGCCTACGAGCAGTACTTC. Translation gives CASSAGGAYEQYF.

The chain couples TRBV18 to TRBJ2-7; TRBD2 aligns across 10 bases. The ends lost 6 bases at V and 2 bases at J; junction bases unmatched: 1. The CDR3 runs 13 residues. Germline V gene data show CDR1 as KGHSH and CDR2 as LQKENI. DNA of the CDR3: TGTGCCAGCTCTAGCGGGGGGACCTACGAGCAGTACTTC. Its protein product is CASSSGGTYEQYF.

This chain uses TRBV7-9 with TRBJ1-1; 7 nucleotides match TRBD1. Germline CDR1 and CDR2: SEHNR and FQNEAQ (reference sequence). CDR3 length: 15 amino acids. J gave up 1 base and V 3 bases, and 5 bases lay outside the gene matches. CDR3 sequence reads: CASSLKNRGNTEAFF. The CDR3 coding sequence is TGTGCCAGCAGCTTGAAAAACAGGGGGAACACTGAAGCTTTCTTT.

The chain employs TRBV2 and TRBJ1-3, with 9 bases fitting TRBD1. The V gene's germline CDR1 is SNHLY and CDR2 FYNNEI. The ends lost 4 bases at V and 3 bases at J; junction bases unmatched: 1. This CDR3 is built from 14 residues. CDR3 amino acids: CASSGTGDGNTIYF. DNA of the CDR3: TGTGCCAGCAGTGGGACAGGGGATGGAAACACCATATATTTT.

This clone was seen more than once but under ten times. The chain couples TRBV4-2 to TRBJ2-3, with D unclear. The germline gives CDR1 LGHNA, CDR2 YNFKEQ. The CDR3 extends over 14 amino acids. V lost 1 base, J lost 0 bases, and 5 bases lay in between. The CDR3 loop is CASSQAPSTDTQYF. CDR3 nucleotides: TGTGCCAGCAGCCAAGCCCCTAGCACAGATACGCAGTATTTT.

This sequence joins TRBV10-3 and TRBJ2-5; D remains unclear. This CDR3 is built from 12 residues. V shed 10 bases and J shed 5 bases, with 14 bases lying between them. Germline V gene data show CDR1 as ENHRY and CDR2 as SYGVKD. The CDR3 here is CATRKAEETQYF. The CDR3 nucleotides are TGTGCCACACGGAAGGCGGAGGAGACCCAGTACTTC.

This rearrangement joins TRBV7-9 to TRBJ2-1; 8 bases align to TRBD2. The germline V gene encodes CDR1 SEHNR and CDR2 FQNEAQ (reference sequence). V lost 7 bases to trimming and J lost 7 bases; unmatched junction nucleotides: 6. This CDR3 has 13 amino acids. The CDR3 nucleotides read TGTGCCAGCAAATCAAGCGGGGGTAATGAGCAGTTCTTC. Translated: CASKSSGGNEQFF.

The V and J genes are TRBV28 and TRBJ2-7, with 8 bases matching TRBD2. The germline CDR1 and CDR2 sequences are MDHEN and SYDVKM. This CDR3 is built from 15 residues. V shed 6 bases and J 4 bases; nucleotides not matched to a gene: 11. The CDR3 is CASRPEAGANYEQYF. CDR3 sequence (DNA): TGTGCCAGCAGACCTGAAGCGGGAGCAAATTACGAGCAGTACTTC.

V and J are TRBV28 and TRBJ1-2, with D perhaps TRBD1 (6 bases). Looked up from germline, CDR1 is MDHEN and CDR2 is SYDVKM. The CDR3 has 13 amino acids. Trimming took 4 bases from V and 5 from J, leaving 11 bases between them. The CDR3 coding sequence is TGTGCCAGCAGTTCGGGACATAGATATGGCTACACCTTC. Translating it yields CASSSGHRYGYTF.

This chain joins TRBV6-6 and TRBJ1-4; D is uncertain. Trimming removed 4 bases at V and 5 bases at J, with 8 bases between. Germline CDR1 is MNHNY and CDR2 is SVGAGI (reference sequence). This CDR3 is built from 13 residues. In DNA form, the CDR3 reads TGTGCCAGCAGTTCATTCAGAAATGAAAAACTGTTTTTT. As protein: CASSSFRNEKLFF.

The chain joins TRBV6-6 to TRBJ2-7; D is possibly TRBD2 (6 bases). From germline, CDR1 is MNHNY and CDR2 SVGAGI (reference sequence). This CDR3 has 14 amino acids. V was cut by 4 bases and J by 2 bases, with 12 bases left in between. Written as DNA, the CDR3 is TGTGCCAGCAGTTTAGCGGTCTTGACCTACGAGCAGTACTTC. Protein product: CASSLAVLTYEQYF.